The 11 T cell receptor beta chains listed next were all sequenced from one sample in a study of human T cells and chemical hapten exposure. Each CDR3 protein is one row after TCRdb ran MiXCR on the RACE reads. This table has fewer than 400,000 distinct CDR3 sequences, under 8% appearing once. Specified time point: patch test 1, 2 weeks after DPC sensitization. The treatment denotes: therapeutic diphenylcyclopropenone sensitization with weekly scalp DPC. Sequenced material: whole blood, taken in connection with sensitization to the hapten diphenylcyclopropenone (DPC). The source of these receptors is a woman between 18 and 29 years old with alopecia areata. Some clones in this sample may be carry-over from other donors' samples.

The chain links TRBV28 to TRBJ2-1, with D unresolved. Germline V gene data show CDR1 as MDHEN and CDR2 as SYDVKM. Deletions cut 4 bases from V and 5 bases from J, with 12 bases between. CDR3 length equals 14 residues. CDR3 in amino acids: CASSSWERNNEQFF. DNA of the CDR3: TGTGCCAGCAGTTCGTGGGAAAGGAACAATGAGCAGTTCTTC.

The J gene is TRBJ2-1, the V gene TRBV4-1; a weak D match, TRBD2 (6 bases). This CDR3 is 15 amino acids long. Germline V gene lookup returns CDR1 MGHRA and CDR2 YSYEKL. V lost 0 bases and J 9 bases, leaving 15 bases between the germline ends. CDR3 amino acids: CASSQEWRLVVEQFF. The CDR3, as DNA: TGCGCCAGCAGCCAAGAATGGAGACTAGTTGTTGAGCAGTTCTTC.

This chain links TRBV13 with TRBJ2-3; 7 bases fit TRBD2. J lost 0 bases, V lost 3 bases, and 15 bases had no gene match. The CDR3 contains 19 residues. Germline loops: CDR1 PRHDT, CDR2 FYEKMQ (reference sequence). Here the CDR3 DNA reads TGTGCCAGCAGCTTTTCTAGTCCTGGGGAGCGGGGCAGCACAGATACGCAGTATTTT. Its protein is CASSFSSPGERGSTDTQYF.

There are a few counts of this clonotype. The rearrangement uses TRBV28 and TRBJ2-1, with 9 positions matching TRBD2. The V gene end was trimmed by 1 base and the J gene end by 9 bases; junction bases not matched to a gene: 7. The CDR3 is 15 amino acids. From germline, CDR1 is MDHEN and CDR2 SYDVKM. The CDR3 sequence is CASSLSVLRGGEQFF. The DNA for the CDR3 is TGTGCCAGCAGTTTATCCGTTCTGCGGGGGGGTGAGCAGTTCTTC.

This clonotype has more than one count but fewer than ten. The chain joins TRBV20-1 to TRBJ1-2; D not resolved. V was trimmed by 3 bases and J by 7 bases, leaving 15 bases between them. The CDR3 totals 13 residues. Germline V gives CDR1 DFQATT, CDR2 SNEGSKA (reference sequence). The CDR3 loop is CSASDQVGFGYTF. CDR3 DNA sequence: TGCAGTGCTAGCGACCAGGTTGGATTTGGCTACACCTTC.

Only a few counts were recorded for this clonotype. The rearrangement uses TRBV4-3 and TRBJ1-3; D unresolved. The CDR3 spans 13 residues. V was cut by 0 bases and J by 6 bases, with 6 bases left in between. The germline V gene has CDR1 LGHNA and CDR2 YSLEER. The CDR3 DNA is TGCGCCAGCAGCCAAGATCGAACAAACACCATATATTTT. It translates to CASSQDRTNTIYF.

The rearrangement uses TRBV6-6 and TRBJ1-5, with no clear D. Germline CDR1 MNHNY, CDR2 SVGAGI (reference sequence). The ends were cut back, 6 bases at V and 3 bases at J, with 12 bases in the middle. This CDR3 is 14 amino acids long. Here the CDR3 reads CASSFSSSNQPQHF. CDR3 nucleotides: TGTGCCAGCAGCTTTAGCAGTTCCAATCAGCCCCAGCATTTT.

J is TRBJ2-1 and V is TRBV12-3 or TRBV12-4, with 10 bases aligning to TRBD2. The CDR3 runs 15 residues. The junction had 8 bases not matched to a gene; V was cut back by 3 bases and J by 9 bases. CDR3 sequence: CASSFCSGGLPEQFF. The CDR3 region has the DNA TGTGCCAGCAGTTTTTGTAGCGGGGGGTTACCTGAGCAGTTCTTC.

The chain couples TRBV25-1 to TRBJ1-2; TRBD1 is a possible D gene (5 bases). Per germline, CDR1 MGHDK and CDR2 SYGVNS. The CDR3 is 13 amino acids. V shed 0 bases and J shed 7 bases, with 9 bases lying between them. CDR3 bases: TGTGCCAGCAGTGAATATAGAGGGGCTGGCTACACCTTC. It yields the protein CASSEYRGAGYTF.

The chain is built from TRBV7-3 and TRBJ1-6; D unclear. The V end was cut by 1 base, the J end by 10 bases, with 14 bases between. The V gene's germline CDR1 is SGHTA and CDR2 FQGTGA. There are 15 residues in the CDR3. The CDR3 nucleotides read TGTGCCAGCAGCTTAAATGCGGCGGGAGGCTCACCCCTCCACTTT. Its protein is CASSLNAAGGSPLHF.

This clonotype was seen ten or more times. The chain joins TRBV5-1 to TRBJ2-3; no firm D call. This CDR3 comprises 17 residues. CDR1 is SGHRS and CDR2 is YFSETQ in the germline V gene. V was pared by 0 bases and J by 4 bases, with 18 bases between. In nucleotides, the CDR3 is TGCGCCAGCAGCTTGGATGCAGGCCTCCCGACCGCAGATACGCAGTATTTT. Its translation is CASSLDAGLPTADTQYF.